The next 14 T cell receptor beta chains were all read from a single sample in a study of shared clonotypes between healthy human individuals. The table came from immunoSEQ multiplex PCR; TCRdb's copy has only in-frame clones and leaves some out. This table holds 2 million or so clones, roughly 94% found once. Sequences were obtained from naive CD4+ T cells sorted from blood. Subset defined: CD45RA+ positively selected. These receptors were collected from a man between 18 and 35 years old in good health.

On this clone: The same CDR3 can be traced to other DNA sequences in this sample. The chain links TRBV6-5 to TRBJ1-6; D remains ambiguous. Germline V gives CDR1 MNHEY, CDR2 SVGAGI. V was clipped by 2 bases and J by 1 base, with 6 bases between them. The CDR3 runs 15 residues. The chain's CDR3 is CASSYGGSYNSPLHF. Written as DNA, the CDR3 is TGTGCCAGCAGTTACGGAGGATCCTATAATTCACCCCTCCACTTT.

J is TRBJ1-2 and V is TRBV7-2, with D possibly TRBD1 on 5 matching bases. The germline V gene encodes CDR1 SGHTA and CDR2 FQGNSA. The CDR3 covers 15 residues. V gave up 5 bases and J gave up 4 bases, with 17 bases separating them. The CDR3 spells CASSPHPDSIYGYTF. The CDR3 DNA follows: TGTGCCAGCAGCCCCCACCCCGACAGTATCTATGGCTACACCTTC. Variable domain in full (rest from reference TRBV7-2 and TRBJ1-2): GAGVSQSPSNKVTEKGKDVELRCDPISGHTALYWYRQSLGQGLEFLIYFQGNSAPDKSGLPSDRFSAERTGGSVSTLTIQRTQQEDSAVYLCASSPHPDSIYGYTFGSGTRLTVV.

The chain has TRBV7-2 and TRBJ2-5, with D tentatively TRBD2 (5 bases). Germline V gene lookup returns CDR1 SGHTA and CDR2 FQGNSA. V was clipped by 3 bases and J by 2 bases, with 13 bases between them. This CDR3 has 15 amino acids. The CDR3 loop is CASSLLRAQQETQYF. The CDR3 coding sequence is TGTGCCAGCAGCTTGCTGAGGGCGCAGCAAGAGACCCAGTACTTC. The complete variable domain, with remaining parts taken from reference TRBV7-2 and TRBJ2-5, reads GAGVSQSPSNKVTEKGKDVELRCDPISGHTALYWYRQSLGQGLEFLIYFQGNSAPDKSGLPSDRFSAERTGGSVSTLTIQRTQQEDSAVYLCASSLLRAQQETQYFGPGTRLLVL.

The J gene is TRBJ2-1, the V gene TRBV28, with 7 bases identical to TRBD2. The trim removed 5 bases at V and 15 bases at J, leaving 10 bases unmatched. The germline gives CDR1 MDHEN, CDR2 SYDVKM. CDR3 length: 12 amino acids. CDR3 amino acids: CASSDTGTMGFF. The CDR3 DNA is TGTGCCAGCAGTGACACCGGGACTATGGGGTTCTTC.

The rearrangement uses TRBV6-1 and TRBJ1-5; TRBD1 agrees at 8 bases. The trim removed 8 bases at V and 0 bases at J, leaving 6 bases unmatched. This CDR3 spans 15 amino acids. The germline CDR1 and CDR2 sequences are MNHNS and SASEGT. The CDR3 sequence is CASGPQGASNQPQHF. The CDR3 nucleotides read TGTGCCAGCGGCCCGCAGGGGGCTAGCAATCAGCCCCAGCATTTT.

The J gene is TRBJ2-3, the V gene TRBV5-6, with 11 bases aligning to TRBD2. Losses at the gene ends were 0 bases for V and 5 bases for J; bases not matched to a gene: 5. The CDR3 contains 16 residues. The germline V gene has CDR1 SGHDT and CDR2 YYEEEE. The CDR3 is CASSLVLAGVRDTQYF. DNA for the CDR3: TGTGCCAGCAGCTTGGTACTAGCGGGAGTGAGAGATACGCAGTATTTT.

The chain joins TRBV11-2 to TRBJ2-7; D is unclear. This CDR3 has 15 residues. The germline gives CDR1 SGHAT, CDR2 FQNNGV. Trimming shortened V by 3 bases and J by 2 bases, and 14 bases separated the two germline ends. The CDR3 region has the DNA TGTGCCAGCAGCTTCATTAGCAGGAGCCCCTACGAGCAGTACTTC. It encodes CASSFISRSPYEQYF.

The chain employs TRBV6-6 and TRBJ2-7; tentatively, D is TRBD1 (7 bases). From germline, CDR1 is MNHNY and CDR2 SVGAGI (reference sequence). The CDR3 has 15 residues. V lost 6 bases, J lost 5 bases, and 20 bases lay in between. This CDR3 reads CASSRGTELGNEQYF. The CDR3 coding sequence is TGTGCCAGCAGCCGCGGGACAGAGCTAGGAAACGAGCAGTACTTC.

J is TRBJ2-5 and V is TRBV7-9; TRBD1 aligns across 8 bases. The CDR3 extends over 15 amino acids. V shed 2 bases, J shed 4 bases, and the junction held 6 bases outside the gene matches. Germline CDR1 and CDR2: SEHNR and FQNEAQ (reference sequence). CDR3 loop: CASSLTAGGLETQYF. CDR3 coding DNA: TGTGCCAGCAGCTTAACCGCAGGGGGCCTAGAGACCCAGTACTTC. Together with reference TRBV7-9 and TRBJ2-5, the CDR3 gives the full variable domain: DTGVSQNPRHKITKRGQNVTFRCDPISEHNRLYWYRQTLGQGPEFLTYFQNEAQLEKSRLLSDRFSAERPKGSFSTLEIQRTEQGDSAMYLCASSLTAGGLETQYFGPGTRLLVL.

J is TRBJ2-7 and V is TRBV6-5, with D perhaps assigned TRBD1 or TRBD2 (5 bases each). The V and J ends lost 0 bases and 3 bases respectively, with 15 bases between them. Germline assignment: CDR1 MNHEY and CDR2 SVGAGI. The CDR3 contains 16 residues. CDR3 sequence reads: CASSYSTPGRGYEQYF. DNA for the CDR3: TGTGCCAGCAGTTACTCGACTCCGGGACGGGGCTACGAGCAGTACTTC.

The rearrangement links TRBV10-3 to TRBJ2-2, with TRBD2 matching over 7 bases. The V segment lost 2 bases and the J segment 6 bases; nucleotides outside the gene matches: 0. From germline, CDR1 is ENHRY and CDR2 SYGVKD. The CDR3 length is 13 residues. CDR3 sequence (DNA): TGTGCCATCAGTGAGGGACTAGCCGGGGAGCTGTTTTTT. Protein sequence: CAISEGLAGELFF.

As to this clone: At the DNA level, this CDR3 is encoded by other sequences in the same sample as well. The chain couples TRBV10-3 to TRBJ1-1; D uncertain. The CDR3 has 11 amino acids. V was trimmed by 8 bases and J by 1 base, leaving 5 bases between them. From germline, CDR1 is ENHRY and CDR2 SYGVKD. CDR3 sequence reads: CAIGWNTEAFF. CDR3 bases: TGTGCCATCGGATGGAACACTGAAGCTTTCTTT.

In the case of this clone: The same CDR3 arises from other DNA sequences in this sample as well. The chain carries TRBV10-3 and TRBJ1-6, with D possibly being TRBD1 (6 bases). There are 14 residues in the CDR3. Germline V gene lookup returns CDR1 ENHRY and CDR2 SYGVKD. V was clipped by 5 bases and J by 6 bases, with 11 bases between them. The CDR3 DNA follows: TGTGCCATCAGTTCCGGGACAACTAATTCACCCCTCCACTTT. Residues: CAISSGTTNSPLHF.

V is TRBV5-4 and J is TRBJ1-2; D gene unclear. Trimming took off 3 bases at V and 4 bases at J, with 13 bases between the two ends. CDR3 size: 14 residues. Germline assignment: CDR1 SGHNT and CDR2 YYREEE (reference sequence). CDR3 residues: CASSSVAGVYGYTF. Here the CDR3 DNA reads TGTGCCAGCAGCTCGGTGGCAGGCGTCTATGGCTACACCTTC.